This T cell receptor beta chain was obtained from a study of blood T cell repertoires in COVID-19. Generated by immunoSEQ multiplex PCR, the TCRdb table keeps only in-frame clones and is missing some. The repertoire holds over 200,000 clones, with roughly 87% as singletons. The CDR3 totals 15 residues. V shed 7 bases, J shed 9 bases, and the junction held 12 bases outside the gene matches. In germline, CDR1 is LNHDA, CDR2 SQIVND (reference sequence). The TCR was taken from a man aged 40-55 years with active or convalescent COVID-19. The J gene is TRBJ2-1, the V gene TRBV19; TRBD1 agrees at 10 bases. The sample consisted of peripheral blood. The CDR3 nucleotides are TGTGCCAGTAAACCGGACAGGGGGGGTTTAGGTGAGCAGTTCTTC. Translating gives CASKPDRGGLGEQFF.